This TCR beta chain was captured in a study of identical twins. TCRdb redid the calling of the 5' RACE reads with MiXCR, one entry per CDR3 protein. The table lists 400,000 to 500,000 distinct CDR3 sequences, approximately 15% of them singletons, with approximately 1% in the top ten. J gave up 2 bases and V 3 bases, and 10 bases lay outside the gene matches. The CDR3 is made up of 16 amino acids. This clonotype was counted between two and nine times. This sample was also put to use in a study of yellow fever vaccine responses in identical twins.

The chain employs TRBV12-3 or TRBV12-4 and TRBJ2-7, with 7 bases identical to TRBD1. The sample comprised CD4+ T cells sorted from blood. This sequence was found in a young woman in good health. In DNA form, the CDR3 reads TGTGCCAGCAGTTTTGATCCAGGGGGTTCCCCCTACGAGCAGTACTTC. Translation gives CASSFDPGGSPYEQYF.